This TCR beta chain was recorded in a study of T cell repertoires in cytomegalovirus infection. Across the study: The public TCR beta signatures pointed to both CMV infection and matching HLA type. Findings and limits, study-wide: Cumulated frequencies of public TCR beta families served to identify carriers of CMV plus the relevant HLA.

This clonotype was picked up many times. Its antigen is still unknown. Via MiXCR, TCRdb re-called the reads, giving one row per CDR3 protein. Of about 150,000 distinct CDR3 sequences listed, about a quarter are singletons. Specimen: PBMCs. The receptor's source is a human donor in good health (CMV status not recorded). Some clones in this sample may be carry-over from other donors' samples.

The chain's CDR3 is CASTIRGGEQFF. CDR3 in DNA: TGTGCCAGCACCATCAGGGGCGGTGAGCAGTTCTTC. The V and J genes are TRBV7-2 and TRBJ2-1; weak D call: TRBD1 (6 bases). The CDR3 is 12 residues long. CDR1 and CDR2 from the germline V gene are SGHTA and FQGNSA. Trimming left V 7 bases short and J 9 bases short, with 13 bases between.